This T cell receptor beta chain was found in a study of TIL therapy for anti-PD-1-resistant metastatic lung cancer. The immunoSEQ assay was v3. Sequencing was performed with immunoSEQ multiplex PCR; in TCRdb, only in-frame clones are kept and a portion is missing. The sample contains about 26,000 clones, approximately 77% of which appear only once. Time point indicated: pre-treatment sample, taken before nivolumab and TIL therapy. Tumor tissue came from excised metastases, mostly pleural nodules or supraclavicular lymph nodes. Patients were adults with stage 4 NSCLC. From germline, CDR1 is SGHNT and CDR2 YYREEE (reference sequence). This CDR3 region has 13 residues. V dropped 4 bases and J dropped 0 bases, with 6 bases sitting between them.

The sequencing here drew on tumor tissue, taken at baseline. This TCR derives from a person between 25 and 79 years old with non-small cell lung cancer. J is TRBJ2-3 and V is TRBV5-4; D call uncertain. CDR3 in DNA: TGTGCCAGCAGCACTTATAGCACAGATACGCAGTATTTT. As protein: CASSTYSTDTQYF.